The 30 T cell receptor beta chains below all came from one sample that was sequenced in a study of blood T cell repertoires in COVID-19. Clones were sequenced by immunoSEQ multiplex PCR, and TCRdb holds only the in-frame ones, with some missing. The data contain about 160,000 clones, more than 75% of them singletons. The specimen sequenced was peripheral blood. The receptors were sampled from a man between 60 and 75 years old with active or convalescent COVID-19.

V and J are TRBV5-1 and TRBJ2-3; 9 bases fit TRBD2. Per germline, CDR1 SGHRS and CDR2 YFSETQ. Germline trimming cut 3 bases from V and 6 bases from J; bases unmatched to any gene: 11. The CDR3 contains 16 residues. The CDR3 loop is CASSSNPSGARDTQYF. The CDR3 coding sequence is TGCGCCAGCAGCTCCAACCCTAGCGGGGCCAGGGATACGCAGTATTTT. The full variable domain, its missing parts supplied by reference TRBV5-1 and TRBJ2-3, is KAGVTQTPRYLIKTRGQQVTLSCSPISGHRSVSWYQQTPGQGLQFLFEYFSETQRNKGNFPGRFSGRQFSNSRSEMNVSTLELGDSALYLCASSSNPSGARDTQYFGPGTRLTVL.

The J gene is TRBJ2-3, the V gene TRBV2, with D tentatively TRBD2 (7 bases). The CDR3 loop spans 15 amino acids. V was clipped by 8 bases and J by 2 bases, with 17 bases between them. Germline V gene lookup returns CDR1 SNHLY and CDR2 FYNNEI. The chain's CDR3 is CASPIEGGSTDTQYF. CDR3 nucleotides: TGTGCCAGCCCAATAGAGGGGGGGTCCACAGATACGCAGTATTTT. The full variable domain, rest sourced from reference TRBV2 and TRBJ2-3, is EPEVTQTPSHQVTQMGQEVILRCVPISNHLYFYWYRQILGQKVEFLVSFYNNEISEKSEIFDDQFSVERPDGSNFTLKIRSTKLEDSAMYFCASPIEGGSTDTQYFGPGTRLTVL.

With respect to this clone: Other DNA variants within this sample encode the same CDR3. This chain uses TRBV28 with TRBJ1-2; 7 bases line up with TRBD1. The CDR3 sequence is 14 residues long. Germline trimming cut 5 bases from V and 2 bases from J; bases unmatched to any gene: 5. From germline, CDR1 is MDHEN and CDR2 SYDVKM. The CDR3 is CASSPGQANYGYTF. The CDR3 DNA is TGTGCCAGCAGTCCCGGACAGGCGAACTATGGCTACACCTTC.

The chain carries TRBV12-3 or TRBV12-4 and TRBJ1-4; tentative D call: TRBD1 (5 bases). The V and J ends lost 5 bases and 4 bases respectively, with 8 bases between them. The CDR3 extends over 13 amino acids. Written as DNA, the CDR3 is TGTGCCAGCAGTCGGGGGTATAATGAAAAACTGTTTTTT. This sequence encodes CASSRGYNEKLFF.

This chain links TRBV30 with TRBJ2-7; TRBD2 might be the D (5 bases). The V end lost 7 bases, the J end lost 4 bases, and 14 bases lay between the germline ends. CDR1 and CDR2 (germline): GTSNPN, SVGIG (reference sequence). The CDR3 is 12 amino acids. This CDR3 reads CALQLGSYEQYF. The CDR3, as DNA: TGTGCCTTGCAACTAGGGTCTTACGAGCAGTACTTC.

Remarks on this clone: The germline gene is not matched at one end of the junction; a read error may be the cause. This chain uses TRBV10-3 with TRBJ2-4, with 12 positions matching TRBD2. Germline-derived CDR1 and CDR2 are ENHRY and SYGVKD. This CDR3 spans 13 amino acids. CDR3: CAITETSGGIQYF. DNA for the CDR3: TGTGCCATCACTGAGACTAGCGGGGGAATTCAGTACTTC.

CDR3 residues: CASRGQGRDTGELFF. Written as DNA, the CDR3 is TGTGCCAGTAGAGGACAGGGACGTGACACCGGGGAGCTGTTTTTT. The chain joins TRBV19 to TRBJ2-2, with TRBD1 identical over 8 bases. V shed 6 bases and J 3 bases; nucleotides not matched to a gene: 6. Germline loops: CDR1 LNHDA, CDR2 SQIVND (reference sequence). The CDR3 has 15 residues.

The CDR3 protein is CASSLGPGQGDWVAGNTIYF. The CDR3 nucleotides read TGTGCCAGCAGCTTAGGGCCCGGACAGGGGGATTGGGTGGCTGGAAACACCATATATTTT. The rearrangement joins TRBV11-3 to TRBJ1-3, with TRBD1 matching 10 bases. Trimming took 1 base from V and 2 from J; bases not matched to a gene: 14. The germline CDR1 and CDR2 sequences are SGHNT and YENEEA. There are 20 residues in the CDR3.

This clone was picked up a small number of times. The J gene is TRBJ1-1, the V gene TRBV27; 7 bases map to TRBD1. The J segment lost 4 bases and the V segment lost 5 bases, leaving 7 bases of the junction unmatched. Germline CDR1 is MNHEY and CDR2 is SMNVEV (reference sequence). CDR3 length: 14 residues. CDR3 residues: CASSNRGFGTEAFF. CDR3 nucleotide sequence: TGTGCCAGCAGTAACAGGGGATTCGGCACTGAAGCTTTCTTT.

This chain links TRBV6-6 with TRBJ2-3; 7 nucleotides align to TRBD1. Germline CDR1 MNHNY, CDR2 SVGAGI (reference sequence). The CDR3 totals 13 residues. V shed 6 bases, J shed 7 bases, and the junction held 7 bases outside the gene matches. CDR3 in DNA: TGTGCCAGCAGCTTCCAGGGGGAAAATACGCAGTATTTT. It translates to CASSFQGENTQYF.

This chain links TRBV5-1 with TRBJ1-2, with D unclear. Trimming removed 2 bases at V and 2 bases at J, with 10 bases between. The CDR3 totals 14 residues. Germline loops: CDR1 SGHRS, CDR2 YFSETQ. The CDR3 nucleotides read TGCGCCAGCAGCTTTTTTGGGGAGAACTATGGCTACACCTTC. This codes for CASSFFGENYGYTF. The entire variable domain, with the rest obtained from reference TRBV5-1 and TRBJ1-2, is as follows: KAGVTQTPRYLIKTRGQQVTLSCSPISGHRSVSWYQQTPGQGLQFLFEYFSETQRNKGNFPGRFSGRQFSNSRSEMNVSTLELGDSALYLCASSFFGENYGYTFGSGTRLTVV.

The V and J genes are TRBV27 and TRBJ2-7; 10 nucleotides agree with TRBD1. Unmatched junction bases numbered 6, after V lost 0 bases and J lost 7 bases. This CDR3 is 15 amino acids long. Germline CDR1 and CDR2: MNHEY and SMNVEV (reference sequence). The CDR3 loop is CASSLSPGTGVEQYF. CDR3 nucleotides: TGTGCCAGCAGTTTATCCCCCGGGACAGGGGTGGAGCAGTACTTC.

The CDR3 DNA reads as TGTGCCAGTAGTATGGTAGAGAGTGAGCAGTTCTTC. Protein product: CASSMVESEQFF. V and J are TRBV19 and TRBJ2-1; the D is unclear. The CDR3 contains 12 residues. Germline V CDR1 and CDR2: LNHDA, SQIVND (reference sequence). V was pared by 3 bases and J by 9 bases, with 9 bases between.

In nucleotides, the CDR3 is TGTGCCAGCAGCCGTCAGGGGGCGGGGGGCTACACCTTC. Translated, it gives CASSRQGAGGYTF. The J gene is TRBJ1-2, the V gene TRBV6-5; 8 bases map to TRBD1. The CDR3 loop spans 13 amino acids. Germline CDR1 and CDR2: MNHEY and SVGAGI. V trimming: 6 bases; J trimming: 8 bases; junction bases outside the gene matches: 8.

V and J are TRBV21-1 and TRBJ2-1; the table names TRBD2, a call not compared with the DNA. TRBV21-1 is classified as a pseudogene. The length of the CDR3 is 14 residues. As DNA, the CDR3 is TGTGCCAGCACCAAGCCGGGGGAAGTCAATGAGCAGTTCTTC. It yields the protein CASTKPGEVNEQFF.

The rearrangement links TRBV7-2 to TRBJ1-3; D gene uncertain. V was trimmed by 5 bases and J by 0 bases, leaving 23 bases between them. The CDR3 length is 19 residues. The germline CDR1 and CDR2 sequences are SGHTA and FQGNSA. CDR3 bases: TGTGCCAGCAGCCTACCCTCGGGTAGTGCCCACCACTCTGGAAACACCATATATTTT. Translating gives CASSLPSGSAHHSGNTIYF. Variable domain in full (rest from reference TRBV7-2 and TRBJ1-3): GAGVSQSPSNKVTEKGKDVELRCDPISGHTALYWYRQSLGQGLEFLIYFQGNSAPDKSGLPSDRFSAERTGGSVSTLTIQRTQQEDSAVYLCASSLPSGSAHHSGNTIYFGEGSWLTVV.

The chain employs TRBV27 and TRBJ1-5; no firm D call. From germline, CDR1 is MNHEY and CDR2 SMNVEV (reference sequence). Trimming removed 3 bases from V and 3 bases from J, with 9 bases in between. CDR3 length: 14 amino acids. For the CDR3, the DNA is TGTGCCAGCAGTTTTAGCAGCTTCAATCAGCCCCAGCATTTT. It is translated as CASSFSSFNQPQHF.

The chain combines TRBV11-2 with TRBJ2-7; 12 bases agree with TRBD2. Trimming took 6 bases from V and 6 from J; bases not matched to a gene: 9. The germline gives CDR1 SGHAT, CDR2 FQNNGV. The CDR3 covers 15 residues. The CDR3 region has the DNA TGTGCCAGCAGATCACTAGCGGGGGGTGGACGCGAGCAGTACTTC. It specifies CASRSLAGGGREQYF. The full variable domain, rest sourced from reference TRBV11-2 and TRBJ2-7, is EAGVAQSPRYKIIEKRQSVAFWCNPISGHATLYWYQQILGQGPKLLIQFQNNGVVDDSQLPKDRFSAERLKGVDSTLKIQPAKLEDSAVYLCASRSLAGGGREQYFGPGTRLTVT.

The V gene is TRBV7-2, the J gene TRBJ2-3, with TRBD2 as a possible D gene (5 bases). This CDR3 has 15 amino acids. Germline CDR1 reads SGHTA; CDR2 reads FQGNSA. Trimming removed 1 base at V and 0 bases at J, with 8 bases between. DNA of the CDR3: TGTGCCAGCAGCTTAGACCGGGGTAGCACAGATACGCAGTATTTT. Translation gives CASSLDRGSTDTQYF.

This chain joins TRBV6-5 and TRBJ1-6; a possible D gene is TRBD1 (5 bases). Trimming pared 6 bases from V and 4 bases from J, leaving 10 bases between. The CDR3 has 14 amino acids. Germline assignment: CDR1 MNHEY and CDR2 SVGAGI. In DNA, the CDR3 is TGTGCCAGCAGCCGGGAGGGGTATAATTCACCCCTCCACTTT. This encodes CASSREGYNSPLHF.

The chain has TRBV6-6 and TRBJ2-1; 10 bases agree with TRBD2. CDR1 and CDR2 from the germline V gene are MNHNY and SVGAGI (reference sequence). CDR3 size: 16 residues. J gave up 8 bases and V 0 bases, and 7 bases lay outside the gene matches. CDR3 DNA sequence: TGTGCCAGCAGTTACTCGACGGCTAGCGGGAGCTATGAGCAGTTCTTC. Protein product: CASSYSTASGSYEQFF.

V is TRBV11-2 and J is TRBJ1-1; TRBD1 matches 10 bases. The CDR3 runs to 16 residues. Per the germline V gene, CDR1 is SGHAT and CDR2 is FQNNGV. J lost 4 bases, V lost 1 base, and 6 bases had no gene match. CDR3 in DNA: TGTGCCAGCAGCTTAGTTAGAGGACAGGGGGGCACTGAAGCTTTCTTT. Its translation is CASSLVRGQGGTEAFF. The whole variable domain, remainder taken from reference TRBV11-2 and TRBJ1-1, is EAGVAQSPRYKIIEKRQSVAFWCNPISGHATLYWYQQILGQGPKLLIQFQNNGVVDDSQLPKDRFSAERLKGVDSTLKIQPAKLEDSAVYLCASSLVRGQGGTEAFFGQGTRLTVV.

This chain joins TRBV13 and TRBJ1-1; 9 bases are shared with TRBD1. CDR1 PRHDT and CDR2 FYEKMQ come from the germline V gene (reference sequence). This CDR3 spans 13 amino acids. The trim removed 3 bases at V and 6 bases at J, leaving 2 bases unmatched. Here the CDR3 reads CASSFWTGAEAFF. In DNA, the CDR3 is TGTGCCAGCAGCTTTTGGACAGGGGCTGAAGCTTTCTTT. The variable domain in full, with the rest retrieved from reference TRBV13 and TRBJ1-1, is AAGVIQSPRHLIKEKRETATLKCYPIPRHDTVYWYQQGPGQDPQFLISFYEKMQSDKGSIPDRFSAQQFSDYHSELNMSSLELGDSALYFCASSFWTGAEAFFGQGTRLTVV.

The chain employs TRBV7-9 and TRBJ2-5, with D perhaps matching TRBD1 (5 bases). The CDR3 has 15 amino acids. V lost 4 bases and J 2 bases, leaving 14 bases between the germline ends. The germline gives CDR1 SEHNR, CDR2 FQNEAQ (reference sequence). CDR3 in DNA: TGTGCCAGCAGCTCACTACGGACATTTCAAGAGACCCAGTACTTC. Translation: CASSSLRTFQETQYF.

The rearrangement joins TRBV7-2 to TRBJ2-3; 8 bases agree with TRBD2. The CDR3 runs 15 residues. The germline gives CDR1 SGHTA, CDR2 FQGNSA. V shed 2 bases and J 4 bases; nucleotides not matched to a gene: 5. The CDR3 bases are TGTGCCAGCAGCTTACCAGCGGGAGTGGCAGATACGCAGTATTTT. It codes for CASSLPAGVADTQYF.

The chain carries TRBV5-1 and TRBJ2-2, with D perhaps matching TRBD2 (6 bases). The CDR3 contains 15 residues. V lost 1 base and J lost 1, with 8 bases in between. Per germline, CDR1 SGHRS and CDR2 YFSETQ. This CDR3 reads CASSLWRGNTGELFF. CDR3 coding DNA: TGCGCCAGCAGCTTGTGGCGGGGGAACACCGGGGAGCTGTTTTTT.

This clone appeared once. The genes are TRBV18 and TRBJ2-5; the D is unclear. The germline gives CDR1 KGHSH, CDR2 LQKENI. The CDR3 sequence is 13 residues long. Trimming cost V 4 bases and J 2 bases, with 8 bases left between them. The CDR3 coding sequence is TGTGCCAGCTCACAGGCGACTCAAGAGACCCAGTACTTC. Amino acid sequence: CASSQATQETQYF.

In its sample, this clone was seen a few times. The genes are TRBV4-2 and TRBJ1-3; D unresolved. Between the trimmed V and J ends, which lost 0 bases and 2 bases, there was a span of 11 bases. Germline V gives CDR1 LGHNA, CDR2 YNFKEQ. This CDR3 has 16 amino acids. The CDR3 reads CASSQDPGAAGNTIYF. CDR3 coding DNA: TGTGCCAGCAGCCAAGATCCAGGCGCAGCTGGAAACACCATATATTTT.

V and J are TRBV3-1 (or the pseudogene TRBV3-2) and TRBJ2-2; the match to TRBD1 covers 11 bases. CDR3 length: 19 amino acids. The V gene end was trimmed by 3 bases and the J gene end by 0 bases; junction bases not matched to a gene: 9. Germline lookup yields CDR1 LGHDT and CDR2 YNNKEL (reference sequence). The CDR3 region is CASSQADRGRWTNTGELFF. The DNA for the CDR3 is TGTGCCAGCAGCCAGGCGGACAGGGGGCGGTGGACGAACACCGGGGAGCTGTTTTTT.

The count of this clone is one. The chain has TRBV4-1 and TRBJ2-1, with D perhaps TRBD2 (6 bases). The CDR3 contains 15 residues. Trimming took 1 base from V and 2 from J, leaving 9 bases between them. Germline lookup yields CDR1 MGHRA and CDR2 YSYEKL. The CDR3 nucleotides are TGCGCCAGCAGCCAAGCGGGGGACCCCTACAATGAGCAGTTCTTC. This encodes CASSQAGDPYNEQFF.